This TCR beta chain originates from a study of blood T cell repertoires in COVID-19. Whole-study context: Samples taken during acute and convalescent COVID-19 were collected in the United States, Italy and Spain. Sample material is recorded as cDNA or gDNA derived from T cells, B-cell-depleted T cells, or PBMCs.

This CDR3 spans 14 amino acids. Germline loops: CDR1 SGHNT, CDR2 YENEEA. V gave up 6 bases and J gave up 5 bases, with 14 bases separating them. Per the authors' pipeline: Reference gene primer amplification gave nucleated cell count estimates. The repertoire was sequenced with immunoSEQ multiplex PCR; TCRdb's copy has only in-frame clones and lacks some. D and trimming come from the DNA, and the V and J calls and clone size come from that table. This table has around 140,000 clones, approximately 84% appearing once. This clone occurred once. This sequence joins TRBV11-3 and TRBJ1-5; D perhaps matches TRBD1 (6 bases). Sequencing used peripheral blood. The clonotype was recovered from a woman in her fifties or sixties with acute or convalescent COVID-19. The CDR3 DNA reads as TGTGCCAGCAGTCCCGTGGGGGCGGATCAGCCCCAGCATTTT. Translated, it gives CASSPVGADQPQHF.